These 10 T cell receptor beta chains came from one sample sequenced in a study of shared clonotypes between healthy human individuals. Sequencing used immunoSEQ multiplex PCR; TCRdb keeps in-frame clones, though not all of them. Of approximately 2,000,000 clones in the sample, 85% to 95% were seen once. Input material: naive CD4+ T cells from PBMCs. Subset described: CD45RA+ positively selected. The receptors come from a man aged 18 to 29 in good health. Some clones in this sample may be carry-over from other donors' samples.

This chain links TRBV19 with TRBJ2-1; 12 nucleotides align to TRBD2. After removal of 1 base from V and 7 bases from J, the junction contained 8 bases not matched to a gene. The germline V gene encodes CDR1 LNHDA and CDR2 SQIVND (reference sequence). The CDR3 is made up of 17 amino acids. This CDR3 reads CASSIGVASGRANEQFF. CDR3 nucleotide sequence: TGTGCCAGTAGTATAGGAGTGGCTAGCGGGAGGGCAAATGAGCAGTTCTTC.

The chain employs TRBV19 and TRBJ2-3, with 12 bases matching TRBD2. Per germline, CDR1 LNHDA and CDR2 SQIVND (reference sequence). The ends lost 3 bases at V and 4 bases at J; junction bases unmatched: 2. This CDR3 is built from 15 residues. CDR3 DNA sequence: TGTGCCAGTAGTATTCTAGCGGGAGGGCCAGATACGCAGTATTTT. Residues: CASSILAGGPDTQYF.

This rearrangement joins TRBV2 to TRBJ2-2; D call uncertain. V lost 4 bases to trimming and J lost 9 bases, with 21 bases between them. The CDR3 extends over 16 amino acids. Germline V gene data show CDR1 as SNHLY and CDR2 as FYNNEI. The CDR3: CASSVELPMNIRELFF. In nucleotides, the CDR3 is TGTGCCAGCAGTGTGGAACTCCCAATGAATATAAGGGAGCTGTTTTTT.

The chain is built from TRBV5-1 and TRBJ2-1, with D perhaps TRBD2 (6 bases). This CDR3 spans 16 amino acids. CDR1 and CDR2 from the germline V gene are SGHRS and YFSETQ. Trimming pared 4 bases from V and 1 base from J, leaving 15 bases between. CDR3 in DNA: TGCGCCAGCAGCCCGGGAGCGGGTGGGTCCTACAATGAGCAGTTCTTC. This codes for CASSPGAGGSYNEQFF.

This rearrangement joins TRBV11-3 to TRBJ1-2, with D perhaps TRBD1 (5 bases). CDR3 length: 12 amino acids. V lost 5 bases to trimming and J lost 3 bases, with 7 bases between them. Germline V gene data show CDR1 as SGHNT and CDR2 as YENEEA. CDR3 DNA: TGTGCCAGCAGCAAGGGACACTATGGCTACACCTTC. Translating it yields CASSKGHYGYTF.

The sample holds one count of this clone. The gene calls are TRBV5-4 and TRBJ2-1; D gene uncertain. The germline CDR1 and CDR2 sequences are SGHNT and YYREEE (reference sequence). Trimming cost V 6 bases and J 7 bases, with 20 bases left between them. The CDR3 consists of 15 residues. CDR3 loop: CASTTPRAFDNEQFF. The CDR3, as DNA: TGTGCCAGCACCACCCCCCGGGCCTTTGATAATGAGCAGTTCTTC. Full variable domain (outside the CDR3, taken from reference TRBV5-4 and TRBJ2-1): ETGVTQSPTHLIKTRGQQVTLRCSSQSGHNTVSWYQQALGQGPQFIFQYYREEENGRGNFPPRFSGLQFPNYSSELNVNALELDDSALYLCASTTPRAFDNEQFFGPGTRLTVL.

CDR3 nucleotides: TGTGCCAGCAGCCAGGTTGGGGCCAAAAACATTCAGTACTTC. Amino acid sequence: CASSQVGAKNIQYF. This chain joins TRBV2 and TRBJ2-4, with D uncertain. V lost 6 bases to trimming and J lost 1 base, with 10 bases between them. Germline CDR1 and CDR2: SNHLY and FYNNEI. CDR3 size: 14 residues.

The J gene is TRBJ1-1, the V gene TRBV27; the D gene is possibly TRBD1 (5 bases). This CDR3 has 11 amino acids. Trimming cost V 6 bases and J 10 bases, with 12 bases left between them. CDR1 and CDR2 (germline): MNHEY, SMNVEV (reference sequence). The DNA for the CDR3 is TGTGCCAGCAGCTCTGGCGGGGGAGCTTTCTTT. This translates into CASSSGGGAFF.

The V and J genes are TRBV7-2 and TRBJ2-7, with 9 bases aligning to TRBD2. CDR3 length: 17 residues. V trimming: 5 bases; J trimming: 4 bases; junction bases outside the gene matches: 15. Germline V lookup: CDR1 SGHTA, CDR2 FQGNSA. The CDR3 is CASSRQPSGVRPYEQYF. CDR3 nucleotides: TGTGCCAGCAGCCGGCAGCCTAGCGGGGTTCGTCCGTACGAGCAGTACTTC.

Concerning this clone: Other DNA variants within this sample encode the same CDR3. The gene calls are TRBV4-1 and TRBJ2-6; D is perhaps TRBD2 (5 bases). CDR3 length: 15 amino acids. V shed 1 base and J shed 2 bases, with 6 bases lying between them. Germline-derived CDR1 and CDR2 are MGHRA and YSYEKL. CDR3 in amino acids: CASSQGGTGANVLTF. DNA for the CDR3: TGCGCCAGCAGCCAAGGAGGGACTGGGGCCAACGTCCTGACTTTC.